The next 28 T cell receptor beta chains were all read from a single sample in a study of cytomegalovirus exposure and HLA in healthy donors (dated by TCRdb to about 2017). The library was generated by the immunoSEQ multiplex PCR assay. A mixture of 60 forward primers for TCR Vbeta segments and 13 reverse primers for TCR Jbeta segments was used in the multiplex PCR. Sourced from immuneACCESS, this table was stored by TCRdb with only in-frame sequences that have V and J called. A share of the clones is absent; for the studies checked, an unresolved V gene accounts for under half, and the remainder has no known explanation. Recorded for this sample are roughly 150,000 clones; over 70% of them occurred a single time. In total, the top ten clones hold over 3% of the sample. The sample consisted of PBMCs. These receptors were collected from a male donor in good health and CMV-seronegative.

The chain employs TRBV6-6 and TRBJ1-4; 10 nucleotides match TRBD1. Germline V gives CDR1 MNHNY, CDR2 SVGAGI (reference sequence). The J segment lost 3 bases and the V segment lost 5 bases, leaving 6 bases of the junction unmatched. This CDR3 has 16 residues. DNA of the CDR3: TGTGCCAGCAGTCGACAGGGGGCGCGGGCTAATGAAAAACTGTTTTTT. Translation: CASSRQGARANEKLFF.

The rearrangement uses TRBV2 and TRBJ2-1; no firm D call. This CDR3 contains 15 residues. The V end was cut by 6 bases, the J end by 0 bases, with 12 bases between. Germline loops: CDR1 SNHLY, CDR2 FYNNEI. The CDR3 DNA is TGTGCCAGCAGGGAACACGCGAGCTCCTACAATGAGCAGTTCTTC. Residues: CASREHASSYNEQFF.

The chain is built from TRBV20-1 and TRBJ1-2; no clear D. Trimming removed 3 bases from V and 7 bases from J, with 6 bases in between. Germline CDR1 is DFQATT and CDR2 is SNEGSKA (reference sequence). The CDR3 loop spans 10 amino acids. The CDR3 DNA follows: TGCAGTGCTAGGAGTCCTGGCTACACCTTC. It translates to CSARSPGYTF.

The CDR3 DNA follows: TGTGCCAGCAGCGCATTACCTCAGGGCGAGCAGTACTTC. Translation: CASSALPQGEQYF. The chain links TRBV7-9 to TRBJ2-7; a weak D match, TRBD1 (5 bases). CDR3 size: 13 residues. Trimming pared 5 bases from V and 6 bases from J, leaving 14 bases between. The germline CDR1 and CDR2 sequences are SEHNR and FQNEAQ (reference sequence).

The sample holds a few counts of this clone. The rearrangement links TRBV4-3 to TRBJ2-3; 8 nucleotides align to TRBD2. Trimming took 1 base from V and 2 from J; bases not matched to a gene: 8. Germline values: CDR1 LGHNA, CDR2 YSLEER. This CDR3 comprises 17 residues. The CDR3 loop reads CASSQVASGHYTDTQYF. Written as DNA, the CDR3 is TGCGCCAGCAGCCAAGTTGCTAGCGGGCACTACACAGATACGCAGTATTTT.

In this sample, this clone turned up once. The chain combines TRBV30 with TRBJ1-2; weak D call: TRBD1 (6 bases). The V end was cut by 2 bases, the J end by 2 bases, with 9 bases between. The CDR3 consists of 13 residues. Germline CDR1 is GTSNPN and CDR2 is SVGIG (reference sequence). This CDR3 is CAWSIQGNYGYTF. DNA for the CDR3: TGTGCCTGGAGTATTCAGGGGAACTATGGCTACACCTTC.

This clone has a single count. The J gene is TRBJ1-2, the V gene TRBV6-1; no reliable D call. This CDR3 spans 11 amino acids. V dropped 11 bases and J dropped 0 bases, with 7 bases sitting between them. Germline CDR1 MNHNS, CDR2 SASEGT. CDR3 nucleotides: TGTGCCGGCGGGCCTAACTATGGCTACACCTTC. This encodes CAGGPNYGYTF.

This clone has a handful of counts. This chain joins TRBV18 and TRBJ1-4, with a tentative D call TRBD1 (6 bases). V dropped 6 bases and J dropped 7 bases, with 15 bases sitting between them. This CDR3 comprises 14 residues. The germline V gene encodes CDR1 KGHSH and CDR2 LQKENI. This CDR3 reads CASSSGEGSEKLFF. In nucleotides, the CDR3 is TGTGCCAGCTCGTCAGGGGAGGGGAGTGAAAAACTGTTTTTT. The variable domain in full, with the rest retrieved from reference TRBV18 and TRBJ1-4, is NAGVMQNPRHLVRRRGQEARLRCSPMKGHSHVYWYRQLPEEGLKFMVYLQKENIIDESGMPKERFSAEFPKEGPSILRIQQVVRGDSAAYFCASSSGEGSEKLFFGSGTQLSVL.

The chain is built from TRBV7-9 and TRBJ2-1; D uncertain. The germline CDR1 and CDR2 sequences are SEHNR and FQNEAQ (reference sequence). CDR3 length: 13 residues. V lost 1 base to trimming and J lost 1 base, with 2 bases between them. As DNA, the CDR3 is TGTGCCAGCAGCTTAGTATCCTACAATGAGCAGTTCTTC. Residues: CASSLVSYNEQFF.

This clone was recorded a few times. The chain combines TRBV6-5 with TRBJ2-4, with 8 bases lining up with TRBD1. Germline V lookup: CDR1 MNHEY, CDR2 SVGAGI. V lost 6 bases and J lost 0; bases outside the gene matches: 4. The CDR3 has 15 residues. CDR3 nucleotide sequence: TGTGCCAGCAGGGGGACAGGACTAGCCAAAAACATTCAGTACTTC. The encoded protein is CASRGTGLAKNIQYF.

The CDR3 loop reads CASSSGWYEQYF. DNA for the CDR3: TGTGCCAGCAGCTCGGGGTGGTACGAGCAGTACTTC. V usage is TRBV7-2 and J usage is TRBJ2-7, with a tentative D call TRBD2 (5 bases). V gave up 4 bases and J gave up 4 bases, with 8 bases separating them. Germline loops: CDR1 SGHTA, CDR2 FQGNSA. The CDR3 is 12 residues long.

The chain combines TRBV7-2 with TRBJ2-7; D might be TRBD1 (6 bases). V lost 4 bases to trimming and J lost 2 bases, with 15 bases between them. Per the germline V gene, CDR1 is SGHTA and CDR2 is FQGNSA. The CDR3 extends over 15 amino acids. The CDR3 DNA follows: TGTGCCAGCAGCTCAGGCCTGGGGGCTACCTACGAGCAGTACTTC. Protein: CASSSGLGATYEQYF.

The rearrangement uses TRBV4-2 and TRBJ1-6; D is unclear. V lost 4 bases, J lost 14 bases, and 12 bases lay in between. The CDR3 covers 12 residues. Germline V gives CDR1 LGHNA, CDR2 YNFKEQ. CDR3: CASSPLNSALHF. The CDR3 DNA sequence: TGTGCCAGCAGCCCTCTGAATTCGGCCCTCCACTTT.

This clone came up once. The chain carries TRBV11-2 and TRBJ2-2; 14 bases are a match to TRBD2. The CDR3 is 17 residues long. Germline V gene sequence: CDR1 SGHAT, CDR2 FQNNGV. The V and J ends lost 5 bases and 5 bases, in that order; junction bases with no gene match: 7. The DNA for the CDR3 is TGTGCCAGCAGCAGGGGACTAGCGGGGGCTTTTACCGGGGAGCTGTTTTTT. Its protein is CASSRGLAGAFTGELFF.

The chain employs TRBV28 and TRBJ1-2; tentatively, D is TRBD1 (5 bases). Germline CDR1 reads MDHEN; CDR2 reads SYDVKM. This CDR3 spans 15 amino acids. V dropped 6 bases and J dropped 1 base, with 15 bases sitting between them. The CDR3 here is CASSPTQTVNYGYTF. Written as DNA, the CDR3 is TGTGCCAGCAGCCCTACTCAGACAGTTAACTATGGCTACACCTTC.

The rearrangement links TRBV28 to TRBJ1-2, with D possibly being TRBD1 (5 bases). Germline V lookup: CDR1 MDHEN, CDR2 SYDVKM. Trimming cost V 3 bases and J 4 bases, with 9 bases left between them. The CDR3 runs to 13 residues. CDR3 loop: CASSFQGTYGYTF. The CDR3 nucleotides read TGTGCCAGCAGTTTTCAGGGAACCTATGGCTACACCTTC.

The CDR3 DNA reads TGTGCCAGCAGTGAGACTGGCGGGGGGGCCACGCAGTATTTT. It encodes CASSETGGGATQYF. This chain joins TRBV2 and TRBJ2-3; 9 nucleotides agree with TRBD2. The trim removed 3 bases at V and 9 bases at J, leaving 7 bases unmatched. Germline V gene sequence: CDR1 SNHLY, CDR2 FYNNEI. The CDR3 totals 14 residues.

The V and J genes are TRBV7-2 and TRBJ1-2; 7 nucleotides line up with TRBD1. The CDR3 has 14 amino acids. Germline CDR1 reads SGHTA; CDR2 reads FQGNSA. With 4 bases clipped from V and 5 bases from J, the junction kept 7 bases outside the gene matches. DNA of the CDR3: TGTGCCAGCAGCTCCTCGACAGGGTGGTATGGCTACACCTTC. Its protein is CASSSSTGWYGYTF.

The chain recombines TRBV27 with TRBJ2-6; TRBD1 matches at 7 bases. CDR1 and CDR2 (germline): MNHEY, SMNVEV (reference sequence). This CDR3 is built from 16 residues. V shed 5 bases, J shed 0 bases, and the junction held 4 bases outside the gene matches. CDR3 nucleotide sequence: TGTGCCAGCAGTCCGGGACAGAGCTCTGGGGCCAACGTCCTGACTTTC. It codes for CASSPGQSSGANVLTF. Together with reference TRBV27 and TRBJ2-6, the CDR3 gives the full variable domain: EAQVTQNPRYLITVTGKKLTVTCSQNMNHEYMSWYRQDPGLGLRQIYYSMNVEVTDKGDVPEGYKVSRKEKRNFPLILESPSPNQTSLYFCASSPGQSSGANVLTFGAGSRLTVL.

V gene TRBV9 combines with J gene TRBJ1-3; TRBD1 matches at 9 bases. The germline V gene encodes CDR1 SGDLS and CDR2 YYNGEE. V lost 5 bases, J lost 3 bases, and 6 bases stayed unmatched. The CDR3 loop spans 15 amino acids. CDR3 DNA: TGTGCCAGCAGGGCGGGACAGGGTTTTGGAAACACCATATATTTT. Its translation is CASRAGQGFGNTIYF.

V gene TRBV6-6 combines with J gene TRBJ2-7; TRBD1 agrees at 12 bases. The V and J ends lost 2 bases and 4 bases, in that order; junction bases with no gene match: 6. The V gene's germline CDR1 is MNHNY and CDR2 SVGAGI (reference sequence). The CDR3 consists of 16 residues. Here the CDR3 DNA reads TGTGCCAGCAGTTACCCTCCGGGACAGGGGGCTTACGAGCAGTACTTC. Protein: CASSYPPGQGAYEQYF.

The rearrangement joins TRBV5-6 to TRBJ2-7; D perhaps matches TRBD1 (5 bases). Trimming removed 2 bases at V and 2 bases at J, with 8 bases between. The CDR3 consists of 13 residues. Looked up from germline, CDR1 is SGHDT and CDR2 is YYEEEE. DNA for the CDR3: TGTGCCAGCAGCTTCCCAGGGACCTACGAGCAGTACTTC. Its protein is CASSFPGTYEQYF.

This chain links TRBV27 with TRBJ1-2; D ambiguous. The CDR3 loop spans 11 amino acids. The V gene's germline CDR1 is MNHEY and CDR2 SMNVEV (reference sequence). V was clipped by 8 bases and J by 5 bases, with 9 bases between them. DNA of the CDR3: TGTGCCAGCTCGCCGGGATATGGCTACACCTTC. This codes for CASSPGYGYTF.

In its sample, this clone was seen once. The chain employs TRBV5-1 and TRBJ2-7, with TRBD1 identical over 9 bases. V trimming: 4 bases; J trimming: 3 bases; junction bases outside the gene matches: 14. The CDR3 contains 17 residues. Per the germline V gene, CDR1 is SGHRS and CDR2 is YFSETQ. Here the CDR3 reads CASSVLTRGQGSYEQYF. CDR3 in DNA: TGCGCCAGCAGCGTCCTGACTCGGGGACAGGGTAGCTACGAGCAGTACTTC.

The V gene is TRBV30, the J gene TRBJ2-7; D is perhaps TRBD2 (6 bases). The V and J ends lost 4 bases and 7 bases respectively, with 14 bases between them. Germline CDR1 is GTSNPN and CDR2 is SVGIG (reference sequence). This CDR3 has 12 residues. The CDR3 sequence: CAWTGPRGEQYF. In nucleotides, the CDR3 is TGTGCCTGGACGGGACCACGGGGGGAGCAGTACTTC.

CDR3 DNA sequence: TGTGCCAGCAGCCCAGCGGCGGGCACTGAAGCTTTCTTT. It specifies CASSPAAGTEAFF. The chain couples TRBV7-2 to TRBJ1-1; no clear D. CDR3 length: 13 amino acids. Per germline, CDR1 SGHTA and CDR2 FQGNSA. V lost 5 bases to trimming and J lost 4 bases, with 11 bases between them.

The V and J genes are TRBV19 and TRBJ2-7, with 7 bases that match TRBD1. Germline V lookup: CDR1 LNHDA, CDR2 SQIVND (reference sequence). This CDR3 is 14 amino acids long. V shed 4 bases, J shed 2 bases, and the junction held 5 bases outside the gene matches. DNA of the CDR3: TGTGCCAGTAGTACCCGGGACAGCACCTACGAGCAGTACTTC. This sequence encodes CASSTRDSTYEQYF. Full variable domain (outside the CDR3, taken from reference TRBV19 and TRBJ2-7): DGGITQSPKYLFRKEGQNVTLSCEQNLNHDAMYWYRQDPGQGLRLIYYSQIVNDFQKGDIAEGYSVSREKKESFPLTVTSAQKNPTAFYLCASSTRDSTYEQYFGPGTRLTVT.

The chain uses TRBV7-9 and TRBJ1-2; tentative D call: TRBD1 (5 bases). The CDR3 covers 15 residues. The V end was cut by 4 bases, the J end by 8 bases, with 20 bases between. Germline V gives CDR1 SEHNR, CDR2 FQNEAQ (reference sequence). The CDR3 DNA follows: TGTGCCAGCAGCTCGGGGACTGAGGCCCATGGCGGCTACACCTTC. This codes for CASSSGTEAHGGYTF.